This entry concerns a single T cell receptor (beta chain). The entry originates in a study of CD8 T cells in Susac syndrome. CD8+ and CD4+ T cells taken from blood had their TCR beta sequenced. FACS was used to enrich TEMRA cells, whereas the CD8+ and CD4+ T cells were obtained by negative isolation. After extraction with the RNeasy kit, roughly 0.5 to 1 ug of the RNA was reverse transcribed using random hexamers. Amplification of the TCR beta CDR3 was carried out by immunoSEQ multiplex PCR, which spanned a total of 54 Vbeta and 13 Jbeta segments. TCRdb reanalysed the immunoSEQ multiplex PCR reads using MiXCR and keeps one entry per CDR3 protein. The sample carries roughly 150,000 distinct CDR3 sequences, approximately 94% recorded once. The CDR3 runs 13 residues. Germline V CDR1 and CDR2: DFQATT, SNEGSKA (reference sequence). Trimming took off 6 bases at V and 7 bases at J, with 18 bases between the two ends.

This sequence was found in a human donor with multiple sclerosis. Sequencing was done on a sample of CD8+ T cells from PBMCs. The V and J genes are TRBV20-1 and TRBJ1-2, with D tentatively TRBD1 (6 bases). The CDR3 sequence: CSALPGGAVGYTF. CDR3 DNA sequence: TGCAGTGCCCTACCGGGGGGGGCGGTTGGCTACACCTTC.